This TCR beta chain was obtained from a study of shared clonotypes between healthy human individuals. Study in general: Three plates were used per donor for CD4 naive, three for CD4 memory, two for CD8 naive and one for CD8 memory.

The protocol was immunoSEQ multiplex PCR, while the TCRdb copy is restricted to in-frame clones and leaves out a portion. The profile shows nearly 1 million clones, over 60% of them singletons. As to this clone: Its specificity is unknown. A far more abundant clone sits one base away, making this likely a read error.

The CDR3 loop spans 12 amino acids. Trimming cost V 5 bases and J 0 bases, with 3 bases left between them. Germline V gene data show CDR1 as LGHNA and CDR2 as YNFKEQ. Study results and caveats: In contrast to clonotypes shared by all four donors, non-shared clonotypes had lower generation probabilities.

Donors were Caucasian adults residing in Nashville, Tennessee, USA. The gene calls are TRBV4-2 and TRBJ2-3; D uncertain. The TCR originated in a man younger than 30 in good health. Sequenced sample: memory CD4+ T cells sorted from blood. Subset noted: CD45RA-negative fraction. The CDR3 is CASSSSTDTQYF. CDR3 nucleotide sequence: TGTGCCAGCAGCTCTAGCACAGATACGCAGTATTTT.